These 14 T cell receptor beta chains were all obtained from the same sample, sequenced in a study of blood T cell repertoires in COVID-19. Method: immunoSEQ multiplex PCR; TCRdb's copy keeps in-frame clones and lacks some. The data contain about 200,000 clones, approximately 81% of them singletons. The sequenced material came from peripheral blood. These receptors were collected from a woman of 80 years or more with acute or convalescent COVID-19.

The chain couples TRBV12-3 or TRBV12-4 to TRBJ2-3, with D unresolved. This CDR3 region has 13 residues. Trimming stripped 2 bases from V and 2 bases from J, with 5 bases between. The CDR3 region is CASSLYFTDTQYF. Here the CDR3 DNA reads TGTGCCAGCAGTTTATACTTCACAGATACGCAGTATTTT.

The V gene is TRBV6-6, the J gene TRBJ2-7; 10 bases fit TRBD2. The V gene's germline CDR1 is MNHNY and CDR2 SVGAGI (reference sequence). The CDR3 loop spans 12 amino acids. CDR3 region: CASGRGLYEQYF. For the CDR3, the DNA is TGTGCAAGCGGGAGGGGACTCTACGAGCAGTACTTC.

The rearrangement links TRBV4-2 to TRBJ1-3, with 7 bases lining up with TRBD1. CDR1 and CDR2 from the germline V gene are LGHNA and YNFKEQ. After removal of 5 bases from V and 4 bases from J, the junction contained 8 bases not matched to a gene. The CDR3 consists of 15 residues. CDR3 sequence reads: CASSGTEPLGNTIYF. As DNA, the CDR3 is TGTGCCAGCAGCGGGACAGAACCTCTCGGAAACACCATATATTTT.

CDR3 amino acids: CASSLEGDGYTF. The DNA for the CDR3 is TGCGCCAGCAGCTTGGAAGGGGATGGCTACACCTTC. The rearrangement joins TRBV5-1 to TRBJ1-2; tentative D call: TRBD1 (5 bases). The germline V gene has CDR1 SGHRS and CDR2 YFSETQ. Trimming cost V 0 bases and J 6 bases, with 6 bases left between them. The CDR3 covers 12 residues.

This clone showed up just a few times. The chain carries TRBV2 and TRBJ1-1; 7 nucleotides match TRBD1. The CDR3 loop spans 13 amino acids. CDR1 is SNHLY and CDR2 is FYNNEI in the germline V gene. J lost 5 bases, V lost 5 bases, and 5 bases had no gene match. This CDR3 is CASSSDRVTEAFF. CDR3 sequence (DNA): TGTGCCAGCAGTTCCGACAGGGTAACTGAAGCTTTCTTT.

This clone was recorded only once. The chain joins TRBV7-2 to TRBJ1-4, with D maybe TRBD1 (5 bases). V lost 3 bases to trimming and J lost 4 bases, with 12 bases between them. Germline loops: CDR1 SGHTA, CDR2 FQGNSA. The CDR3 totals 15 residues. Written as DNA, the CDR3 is TGTGCCAGCAGCTTTGGAGGGGCGGATAATGAAAAACTGTTTTTT. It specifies CASSFGGADNEKLFF. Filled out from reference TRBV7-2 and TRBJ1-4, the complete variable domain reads GAGVSQSPSNKVTEKGKDVELRCDPISGHTALYWYRQSLGQGLEFLIYFQGNSAPDKSGLPSDRFSAERTGGSVSTLTIQRTQQEDSAVYLCASSFGGADNEKLFFGSGTQLSVL.

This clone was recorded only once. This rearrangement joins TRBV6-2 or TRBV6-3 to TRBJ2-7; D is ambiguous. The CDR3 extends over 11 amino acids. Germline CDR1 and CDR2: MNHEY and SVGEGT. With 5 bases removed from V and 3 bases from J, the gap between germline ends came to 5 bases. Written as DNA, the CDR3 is TGTGCCAGCAGTAACAACTACGAGCAGTACTTC. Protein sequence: CASSNNYEQYF.

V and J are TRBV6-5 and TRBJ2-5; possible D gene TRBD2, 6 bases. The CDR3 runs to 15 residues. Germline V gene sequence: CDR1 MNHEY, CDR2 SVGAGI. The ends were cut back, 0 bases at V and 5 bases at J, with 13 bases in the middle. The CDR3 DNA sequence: TGTGCCAGCAGTTACTCTGGACGGGAGTGGGAGACCCAGTACTTC. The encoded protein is CASSYSGREWETQYF.

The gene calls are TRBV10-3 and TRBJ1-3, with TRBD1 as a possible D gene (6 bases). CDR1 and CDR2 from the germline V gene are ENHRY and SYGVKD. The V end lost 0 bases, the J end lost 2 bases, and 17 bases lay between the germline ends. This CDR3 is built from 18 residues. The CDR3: CAISESHGGLPPGNTIYF. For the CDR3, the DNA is TGTGCCATCAGTGAGTCCCACGGGGGGCTCCCCCCTGGAAACACCATATATTTT.

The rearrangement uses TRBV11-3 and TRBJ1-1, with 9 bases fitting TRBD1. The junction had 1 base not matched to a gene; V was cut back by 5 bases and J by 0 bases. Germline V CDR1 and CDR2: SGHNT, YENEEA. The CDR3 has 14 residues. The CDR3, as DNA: TGTGCCAGCAGCGGGACAGGGATGAACACTGAAGCTTTCTTT. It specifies CASSGTGMNTEAFF.

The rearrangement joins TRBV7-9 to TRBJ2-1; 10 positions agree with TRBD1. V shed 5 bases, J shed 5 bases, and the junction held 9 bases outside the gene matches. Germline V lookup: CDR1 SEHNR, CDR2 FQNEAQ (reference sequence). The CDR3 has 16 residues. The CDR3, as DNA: TGTGCCAGCAGCCCCCATTTCGGACAGGGGGACAATGAGCAGTTCTTC. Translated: CASSPHFGQGDNEQFF. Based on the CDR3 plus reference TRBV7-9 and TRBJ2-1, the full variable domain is DTGVSQNPRHKITKRGQNVTFRCDPISEHNRLYWYRQTLGQGPEFLTYFQNEAQLEKSRLLSDRFSAERPKGSFSTLEIQRTEQGDSAMYLCASSPHFGQGDNEQFFGPGTRLTVL.

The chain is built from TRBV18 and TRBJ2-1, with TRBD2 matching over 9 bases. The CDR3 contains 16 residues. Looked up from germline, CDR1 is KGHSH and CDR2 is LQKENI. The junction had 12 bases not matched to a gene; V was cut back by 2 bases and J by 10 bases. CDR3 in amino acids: CASSPFSTSGATEQFF. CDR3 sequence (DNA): TGTGCCAGCTCACCATTTTCGACTAGCGGAGCCACGGAGCAGTTCTTC.

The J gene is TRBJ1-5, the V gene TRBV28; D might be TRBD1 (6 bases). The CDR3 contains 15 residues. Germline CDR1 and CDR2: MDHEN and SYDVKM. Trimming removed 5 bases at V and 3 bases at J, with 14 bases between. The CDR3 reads CASSPRGWDNQPQHF. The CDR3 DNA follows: TGTGCCAGCAGTCCTAGGGGGTGGGACAATCAGCCCCAGCATTTT.

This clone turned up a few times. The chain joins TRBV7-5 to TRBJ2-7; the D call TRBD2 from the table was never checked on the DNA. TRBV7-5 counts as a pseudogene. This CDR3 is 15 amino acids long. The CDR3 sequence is CARSLELAGAYEQYF. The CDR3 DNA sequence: TGTGCCAGAAGCTTAGAGTTAGCGGGAGCCTACGAGCAGTACTTC.